The 32 T cell receptor beta chains below come from one sample, sequenced in a study of T-cell memory formation after mild COVID-19. TCRdb independently ran MiXCR on the 5' RACE reads; one entry per CDR3 protein. Of some 350,000 distinct CDR3 sequences listed, around 15% are singletons. The sample consisted of PBMCs or a T cell subset sorted from them (not recorded which). Source of these receptors: a man younger than 35 who had mild COVID-19 (a few samples of this study predate the infection). Cell type and time point are not known.

The V call is TRBV7-2, the J call TRBJ1-2, with 7 bases lining up with TRBD1. J was trimmed by 4 bases and V by 5 bases; bases with no gene match: 4. The CDR3 has 13 amino acids. Germline CDR1 is SGHTA and CDR2 is FQGNSA. In DNA, the CDR3 is TGTGCCAGCAGCAAAGGGACAGTCTATGGCTACACCTTC. It codes for CASSKGTVYGYTF.

The rearrangement uses TRBV20-1 and TRBJ2-4, with TRBD2 identical over 7 bases. V shed 3 bases and J 0 bases; nucleotides not matched to a gene: 2. Germline V gives CDR1 DFQATT, CDR2 SNEGSKA (reference sequence). CDR3 length: 14 amino acids. The CDR3 sequence is CSASRGVAKNIQYF. The CDR3 nucleotides are TGCAGTGCTAGTCGGGGGGTAGCCAAAAACATTCAGTACTTC.

This chain uses TRBV5-1 with TRBJ2-5, with a tentative D call TRBD1 (6 bases). CDR1 SGHRS and CDR2 YFSETQ come from the germline V gene. The CDR3 loop spans 12 amino acids. Trimming took off 7 bases at V and 5 bases at J, with 12 bases between the two ends. The CDR3 loop is CASGTGLETQYF. CDR3 sequence (DNA): TGCGCCAGCGGCACAGGGCTGGAGACCCAGTACTTC. The full variable domain, with the rest looked up from reference TRBV5-1 and TRBJ2-5, is KAGVTQTPRYLIKTRGQQVTLSCSPISGHRSVSWYQQTPGQGLQFLFEYFSETQRNKGNFPGRFSGRQFSNSRSEMNVSTLELGDSALYLCASGTGLETQYFGPGTRLLVL.

The genes are TRBV5-1 and TRBJ1-1; D remains ambiguous. The CDR3 has 14 residues. Per the germline V gene, CDR1 is SGHRS and CDR2 is YFSETQ. V shed 6 bases and J shed 1 base, with 13 bases lying between them. CDR3 sequence: CASKPGTGNTEAFF. CDR3 coding DNA: TGCGCCAGCAAGCCGGGCACGGGGAACACTGAAGCTTTCTTT.

This clonotype has just a few counts. The CDR3 loop reads CASSPRAAALDTQYF. In DNA, the CDR3 is TGTGCCAGCAGCCCGAGGGCGGCGGCGTTGGATACGCAGTATTTT. The chain links TRBV9 to TRBJ2-3, with D maybe TRBD2 (5 bases). CDR3 length: 15 amino acids. Germline V CDR1 and CDR2: SGDLS, YYNGEE. Trimming left V 4 bases short and J 6 bases short, with 18 bases between.

The V call is TRBV4-1, the J call TRBJ2-5; TRBD1 matches at 9 bases. CDR1 and CDR2 (germline): MGHRA, YSYEKL. The V segment lost 0 bases and the J segment 5 bases; nucleotides outside the gene matches: 7. The CDR3 length is 16 residues. The CDR3 region is CASSQDMTGGWETQYF. DNA for the CDR3: TGCGCCAGCAGCCAAGATATGACAGGGGGTTGGGAGACCCAGTACTTC.

This clonotype showed up just a few times. The J gene is TRBJ1-6, the V gene TRBV12-3 or TRBV12-4; D not certain. The V gene lost 4 bases and the J gene lost 10 bases, with 14 bases spanning the gap. The length of the CDR3 is 14 residues. The DNA for the CDR3 is TGTGCCAGCAGTTCCGGAGTATTCACCTCACCCCTCCACTTT. This sequence encodes CASSSGVFTSPLHF.

J is TRBJ1-2 and V is TRBV12-3 or TRBV12-4; D remains ambiguous. The CDR3 consists of 12 residues. The V and J ends lost 8 bases and 7 bases respectively, with 14 bases between them. This CDR3 reads CASHYGERGYTF. The CDR3 DNA reads as TGTGCCAGCCATTACGGGGAGCGTGGCTACACCTTC.

This clonotype was counted ten times or more. V usage is TRBV27 and J usage is TRBJ2-5; either TRBD1 or TRBD2 may supply D (5 bases each). CDR1 is MNHEY and CDR2 is SMNVEV in the germline V gene (reference sequence). The CDR3 sequence is 13 residues long. Trimming removed 7 bases at V and 4 bases at J, with 13 bases between. In DNA, the CDR3 is TGTGCCAGCACCGGTTTTGGGGGAGAGACCCAGTACTTC. It translates to CASTGFGGETQYF.

This clonotype was counted ten times or more. The chain carries TRBV6-6 and TRBJ1-3, with 8 bases that match TRBD1. The CDR3 loop spans 15 amino acids. V trimming: 8 bases; J trimming: 0 bases; junction bases outside the gene matches: 6. CDR1 and CDR2 from the germline V gene are MNHNY and SVGAGI (reference sequence). CDR3 residues: CASGQGTSSGNTIYF. The CDR3 nucleotides are TGTGCCAGCGGACAGGGCACTAGCTCTGGAAACACCATATATTTT.

This clonotype was counted only a few times. This chain links TRBV29-1 with TRBJ1-2; D not resolved. V lost 2 bases and J 3 bases, leaving 10 bases between the germline ends. Germline V gene data show CDR1 as SQVTM and CDR2 as ANQGSEA. This CDR3 comprises 13 residues. The DNA of the CDR3 is TGCAGCGTTGAACCCCTGGGGTACTATGGCTACACCTTC. It encodes CSVEPLGYYGYTF.

As regards this clonotype: Mismatch with germline at one junction end may stem from a read error. CDR3 loop: CASTHLTTGGHLF. DNA for the CDR3: TGTGCCAGCACCCACCTAACGACAGGCGGCCACCTTTTT. J is TRBJ2-3 and V is TRBV5-6; possible D gene TRBD1, 6 bases. Germline loops: CDR1 SGHDT, CDR2 YYEEEE. The CDR3 extends over 13 amino acids.

The chain employs TRBV28 and TRBJ2-7; the match to TRBD1 covers 7 bases. This CDR3 contains 16 residues. With V trimmed by 6 bases and J by 4 bases, 15 bases remained unmatched. Germline lookup yields CDR1 MDHEN and CDR2 SYDVKM. CDR3 protein: CASRPTGVVLNYEQYF. DNA of the CDR3: TGTGCCAGCAGGCCAACAGGGGTCGTCTTAAATTACGAGCAGTACTTC. Complete variable domain (other parts from reference TRBV28 and TRBJ2-7): DVKVTQSSRYLVKRTGEKVFLECVQDMDHENMFWYRQDPGLGLRLIYFSYDVKMKEKGDIPEGYSVSREKKERFSLILESASTNQTSMYLCASRPTGVVLNYEQYFGPGTRLTVT.

Many counts were recorded for this clonotype. This chain joins TRBV4-3 and TRBJ2-7; 8 nucleotides line up with TRBD1. The CDR3 consists of 13 residues. Germline loops: CDR1 LGHNA, CDR2 YSLEER. Trimming at V came to 4 bases and at J to 4 bases, leaving 3 bases not matched to a gene. The CDR3 sequence is CASSLRQGYEQYF. In nucleotides, the CDR3 is TGCGCCAGCAGCCTTCGACAGGGGTACGAGCAGTACTTC.

This chain connects TRBV20-1 to TRBJ1-2; a possible D gene is TRBD1 (5 bases). Per germline, CDR1 DFQATT and CDR2 SNEGSKA (reference sequence). The CDR3 is 13 residues long. V lost 4 bases to trimming and J lost 0 bases, with 9 bases between them. The CDR3 reads CSATDTANYGYTF. DNA for the CDR3: TGCAGTGCTACGGACACCGCTAACTATGGCTACACCTTC.

This clonotype was seen only a few times. The CDR3 here is CASSATRDRAPNQPQHF. The CDR3 DNA is TGTGCCAGCAGCGCCACCCGGGACAGGGCCCCGAATCAGCCCCAGCATTTT. V is TRBV9 and J is TRBJ1-5; 9 positions match TRBD1. Germline V lookup: CDR1 SGDLS, CDR2 YYNGEE. V shed 3 bases, J shed 4 bases, and the junction held 11 bases outside the gene matches. The CDR3 covers 17 residues.

The chain employs TRBV4-3 and TRBJ2-5; D is uncertain. Between the trimmed V and J ends, which lost 0 bases and 4 bases, there was a span of 3 bases. Germline V gives CDR1 LGHNA, CDR2 YSLEER. The CDR3 totals 12 residues. DNA of the CDR3: TGCGCCAGCAGCCAAGATTTAGAGACCCAGTACTTC. Translation: CASSQDLETQYF.

This clonotype was recorded many times. The chain combines TRBV6-4 with TRBJ2-1; 12 bases agree with TRBD2. V gave up 0 bases and J gave up 8 bases; unmatched junction bases: 5. Germline CDR1 is MRHNA and CDR2 is SNTAGT. CDR3 length: 16 residues. The CDR3 coding sequence is TGTGCCAGCAGTGACTCTCCTAGCGGGGGGGCCGATGAGCAGTTCTTC. Its translation: CASSDSPSGGADEQFF.

This clonotype was recorded many times. The rearrangement uses TRBV5-1 and TRBJ1-4, with TRBD1 identical over 9 bases. The CDR3 contains 14 residues. Germline V gene data show CDR1 as SGHRS and CDR2 as YFSETQ. V shed 4 bases and J 6 bases; nucleotides not matched to a gene: 4. Here the CDR3 DNA reads TGCGCCAGCAGCATTGGACAGGGGCATGAAAAACTGTTTTTT. This encodes CASSIGQGHEKLFF.

This clonotype was seen repeatedly, ten times or more. This chain links TRBV29-1 with TRBJ2-2, with 9 bases lining up with TRBD1. Trimming cost V 6 bases and J 7 bases; bases outside gene matches: 3. CDR3 length: 12 amino acids. Germline loops: CDR1 SQVTM, CDR2 ANQGSEA. In DNA, the CDR3 is TGCAGCGTGGGACAGGGAAACGGGGAGCTGTTTTTT. Its translation is CSVGQGNGELFF.

This clonotype was seen only a few times. V gene TRBV6-5 combines with J gene TRBJ2-3; 7 bases fit TRBD1. Per germline, CDR1 MNHEY and CDR2 SVGAGI. The CDR3 sequence is 13 residues long. The V segment lost 2 bases and the J segment 9 bases; nucleotides outside the gene matches: 5. CDR3 amino acids: CASSYGTELTQYF. CDR3 coding DNA: TGTGCCAGCAGTTACGGGACAGAGTTAACGCAGTATTTT.

This CDR3 is CASSPDRVPTNEKLFF. The CDR3 bases are TGTGCCAGCAGTCCCGACAGGGTCCCCACTAATGAAAAACTGTTTTTT. The rearrangement uses TRBV5-8 and TRBJ1-4; 7 bases line up with TRBD1. CDR1 is SGHTS and CDR2 is YDEGEE in the germline V gene. The CDR3 sequence is 16 residues long. The V and J ends lost 5 bases and 2 bases, in that order; junction bases with no gene match: 9.

V and J are TRBV19 and TRBJ2-5; 10 nucleotides match TRBD2. V shed 4 bases and J 4 bases; nucleotides not matched to a gene: 18. CDR3 length: 19 residues. CDR1 LNHDA and CDR2 SQIVND come from the germline V gene (reference sequence). The CDR3 sequence: CASSRGRPSGGDPGETQYF. The CDR3 nucleotides read TGTGCCAGTAGTAGGGGTCGGCCTAGCGGGGGAGACCCGGGAGAGACCCAGTACTTC.

A single count supports this clonotype. The chain joins TRBV2 to TRBJ2-7; D gene uncertain. The CDR3 is made up of 12 amino acids. CDR1 and CDR2 (germline): SNHLY, FYNNEI. Trimming left V 0 bases short and J 3 bases short, with 3 bases between. The CDR3 coding sequence is TGTGCCAGCAGTGAAGCAGGCTACGAGCAGTACTTC. Its protein is CASSEAGYEQYF.

This clonotype was detected only once. This chain joins TRBV9 and TRBJ2-5; either TRBD1 or TRBD2 may fit D (6 bases each). The CDR3 covers 14 residues. Between the trimmed V and J ends, which lost 0 bases and 5 bases, there was a span of 11 bases. Germline CDR1 SGDLS, CDR2 YYNGEE. CDR3 protein: CASSVGGRDETQYF. Written as DNA, the CDR3 is TGTGCCAGCAGCGTAGGGGGGCGGGACGAGACCCAGTACTTC.

The rearrangement links TRBV2 to TRBJ2-3, with TRBD1 identical over 7 bases. V lost 4 bases and J lost 0; bases outside the gene matches: 4. CDR1 and CDR2 (germline): SNHLY, FYNNEI. The CDR3 has 15 residues. CDR3 in DNA: TGTGCCAGCAGTGGAACAGGGGCTAGCACAGATACGCAGTATTTT. Translation gives CASSGTGASTDTQYF. Looking up the rest from reference TRBV2 and TRBJ2-3 gives the full variable domain: EPEVTQTPSHQVTQMGQEVILRCVPISNHLYFYWYRQILGQKVEFLVSFYNNEISEKSEIFDDQFSVERPDGSNFTLKIRSTKLEDSAMYFCASSGTGASTDTQYFGPGTRLTVL.

This clonotype was recorded a few times. The chain uses TRBV14 and TRBJ2-2; D not certain. Trimming left V 3 bases short and J 4 bases short, with 9 bases between. Germline CDR1 SGHDN, CDR2 FVKESK. CDR3 length: 14 amino acids. CDR3: CASSHRLGTGELFF. CDR3 nucleotides: TGTGCCAGCAGCCACCGATTGGGCACCGGGGAGCTGTTTTTT.

The V gene is TRBV6-5, the J gene TRBJ1-2; 8 bases align to TRBD1. Per the germline V gene, CDR1 is MNHEY and CDR2 is SVGAGI. The CDR3 runs to 17 residues. V gave up 5 bases and J gave up 7 bases; unmatched junction bases: 18. CDR3 amino acids: CASSLETGDDPRSGYTF. CDR3 bases: TGTGCCAGCAGTCTGGAGACAGGGGACGACCCTCGCTCTGGCTACACCTTC.

V and J are TRBV20-1 and TRBJ2-5; a possible D gene is TRBD2 (6 bases). The CDR3 has 14 amino acids. Between the trimmed V and J ends, which lost 5 bases and 2 bases, there was a span of 15 bases. Germline lookup yields CDR1 DFQATT and CDR2 SNEGSKA (reference sequence). The CDR3: CSAGGAVSQETQYF. CDR3 nucleotides: TGCAGTGCTGGCGGGGCCGTCTCACAAGAGACCCAGTACTTC.

This chain uses TRBV6-5 with TRBJ2-7, with D perhaps matching TRBD1 or TRBD2 (5 bases each). V was cut by 0 bases and J by 6 bases, with 15 bases left in between. Germline lookup yields CDR1 MNHEY and CDR2 SVGAGI. The CDR3 consists of 15 residues. In DNA, the CDR3 is TGTGCCAGCAGTTACTCGAGGGGCCGGGATGCCGAGCAGTACTTC. This gives the protein CASSYSRGRDAEQYF.

This clonotype was recorded many times. J is TRBJ2-3 and V is TRBV7-2; no firm D call. V was shortened by 1 base and J by 1 base, with 6 bases between the two germline ends. The CDR3 loop spans 14 amino acids. Germline V gene data show CDR1 as SGHTA and CDR2 as FQGNSA. The CDR3 region has the DNA TGTGCCAGCAGCTTAGACCGCCGCACAGATACGCAGTATTTT. Protein: CASSLDRRTDTQYF.

This chain joins TRBV20-1 and TRBJ2-4; possible D gene TRBD1, 7 bases. Trimming took off 3 bases at V and 7 bases at J, with 13 bases between the two ends. This CDR3 region has 13 residues. Germline V lookup: CDR1 DFQATT, CDR2 SNEGSKA (reference sequence). The CDR3: CSAREGAPNIQYF. The CDR3 nucleotides read TGCAGTGCTAGGGAGGGGGCGCCGAACATTCAGTACTTC.